This T cell receptor (beta chain) originates from a study of beta chain features in type 1 diabetes. Study-level results: Moderate yet significant TCRB CDR3 shortening was seen in Type 1 diabetes patients in all four CD4+ subsets.

This clone occurred a few times. The target antigen is unknown. Trimming removed 0 bases from V and 6 bases from J, with 9 bases in between. This CDR3 contains 13 residues. Germline assignment: CDR1 GTSNPN and CDR2 SVGIG (reference sequence). Every isolated RNA sample was fully reverse transcribed, so sequencing captured expressed TCRB transcripts. Produced via immunoSEQ multiplex PCR; TCRdb's table is partial and in-frame only. The sample records under 400,000 clones, over 10% being singletons. The sequence came from a woman aged 18-35 years with type 1 diabetes. V gene TRBV30 combines with J gene TRBJ1-5; no firm D call. The material sequenced was naive CD4+ T cells from blood. CDR3 coding DNA: TGTGCCTGGAGTGTTTTAGAGGGTCAGCCCCAGCATTTT. The encoded protein is CAWSVLEGQPQHF. The variable domain in full, completed from reference TRBV30 and TRBJ1-5, reads SQTIHQWPATLVQPVGSPLSLECTVEGTSNPNLYWYRQAAGRGLQLLFYSVGIGQISSEVPQNLSASRPQDRQFILSSKKLLLSDSGFYLCAWSVLEGQPQHFGDGTRLSIL.